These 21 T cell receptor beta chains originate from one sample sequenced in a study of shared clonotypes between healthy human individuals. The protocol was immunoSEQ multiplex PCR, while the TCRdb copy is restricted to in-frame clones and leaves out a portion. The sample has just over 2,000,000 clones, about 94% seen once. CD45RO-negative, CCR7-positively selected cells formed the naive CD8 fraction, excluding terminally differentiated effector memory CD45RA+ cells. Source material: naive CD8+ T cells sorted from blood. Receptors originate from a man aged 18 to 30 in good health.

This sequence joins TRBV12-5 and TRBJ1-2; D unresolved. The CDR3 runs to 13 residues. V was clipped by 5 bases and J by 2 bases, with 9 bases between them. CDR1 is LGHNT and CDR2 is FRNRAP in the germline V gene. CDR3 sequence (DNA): TGTGCTAGTGGTCCCAGAGTGAACTATGGCTACACCTTC. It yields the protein CASGPRVNYGYTF. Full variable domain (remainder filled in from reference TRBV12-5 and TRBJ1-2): DARVTQTPRHKVTEMGQEVTMRCQPILGHNTVFWYRQTMMQGLELLAYFRNRAPLDDSGMPKDRFSAEMPDATLATLKIQPSEPRDSAVYFCASGPRVNYGYTFGSGTRLTVV.

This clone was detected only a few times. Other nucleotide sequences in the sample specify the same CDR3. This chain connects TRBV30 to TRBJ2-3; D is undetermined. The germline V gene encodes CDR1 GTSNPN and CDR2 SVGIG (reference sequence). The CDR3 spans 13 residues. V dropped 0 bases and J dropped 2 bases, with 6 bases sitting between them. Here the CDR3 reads CAWSVLVTDTQYF. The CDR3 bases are TGTGCCTGGAGTGTACTTGTCACAGATACGCAGTATTTT.

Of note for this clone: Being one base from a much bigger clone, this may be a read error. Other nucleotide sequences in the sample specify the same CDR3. DNA of the CDR3: TGTGCCAGCAGCTTAGGGGGGGGCACTGAAGCTTTCTTT. It is translated as CASSLGGGTEAFF. The rearrangement links TRBV7-2 to TRBJ1-1; maybe TRBD1 (5 bases). CDR1 is SGHTA and CDR2 is FQGNSA in the germline V gene. Trimming cost V 1 base and J 4 bases, with 7 bases left between them. The CDR3 spans 13 residues.

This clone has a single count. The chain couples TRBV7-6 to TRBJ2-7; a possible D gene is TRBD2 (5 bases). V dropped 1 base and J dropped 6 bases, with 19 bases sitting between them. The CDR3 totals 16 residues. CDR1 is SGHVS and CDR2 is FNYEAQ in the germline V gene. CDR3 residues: CASSLVVSFGLGEQYF. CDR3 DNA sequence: TGTGCCAGCAGCTTAGTCGTCTCCTTTGGACTCGGCGAGCAGTACTTC. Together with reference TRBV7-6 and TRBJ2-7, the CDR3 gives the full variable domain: GAGVSQSPRYKVTKRGQDVALRCDPISGHVSLYWYRQALGQGPEFLTYFNYEAQQDKSGLPNDRFSAERPEGSISTLTIQRTEQRDSAMYRCASSLVVSFGLGEQYFGPGTRLTVT.

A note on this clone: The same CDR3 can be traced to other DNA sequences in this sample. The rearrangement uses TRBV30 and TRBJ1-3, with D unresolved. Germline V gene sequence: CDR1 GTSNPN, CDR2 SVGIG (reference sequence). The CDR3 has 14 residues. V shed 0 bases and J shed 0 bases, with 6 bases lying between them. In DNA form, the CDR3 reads TGTGCCTGGAGTGTCGTCAGCTCTGGAAACACCATATATTTT. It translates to CAWSVVSSGNTIYF.

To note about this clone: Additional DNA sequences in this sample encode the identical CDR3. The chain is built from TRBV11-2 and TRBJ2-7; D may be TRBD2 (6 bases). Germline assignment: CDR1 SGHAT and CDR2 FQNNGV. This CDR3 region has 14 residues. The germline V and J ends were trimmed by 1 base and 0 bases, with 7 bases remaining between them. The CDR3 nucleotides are TGTGCCAGCAGCTTAGTCGGGAGCTCCTACGAGCAGTACTTC. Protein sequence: CASSLVGSSYEQYF.

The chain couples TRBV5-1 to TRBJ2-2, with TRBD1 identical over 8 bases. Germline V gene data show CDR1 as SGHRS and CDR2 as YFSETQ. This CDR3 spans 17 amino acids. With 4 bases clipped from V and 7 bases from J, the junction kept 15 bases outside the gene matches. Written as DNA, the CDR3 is TGCGCCAGCAGCCCACCTATTGACAGGGGAAGGGGCGGGGAGCTGTTTTTT. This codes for CASSPPIDRGRGGELFF.

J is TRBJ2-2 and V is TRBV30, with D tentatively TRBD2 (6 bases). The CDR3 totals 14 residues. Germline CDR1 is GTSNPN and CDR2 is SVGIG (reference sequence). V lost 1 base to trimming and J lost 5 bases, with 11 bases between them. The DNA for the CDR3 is TGTGCCTGGAGTGCGGGAGTAGGTACCGGGGAGCTGTTTTTT. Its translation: CAWSAGVGTGELFF.

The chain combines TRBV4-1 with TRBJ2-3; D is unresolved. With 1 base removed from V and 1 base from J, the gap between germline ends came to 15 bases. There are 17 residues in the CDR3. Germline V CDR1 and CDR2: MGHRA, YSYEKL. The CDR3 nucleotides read TGCGCCAGCAGCCAAGCGGCTGCCCTGAGAGGCACAGATACGCAGTATTTT. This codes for CASSQAAALRGTDTQYF.

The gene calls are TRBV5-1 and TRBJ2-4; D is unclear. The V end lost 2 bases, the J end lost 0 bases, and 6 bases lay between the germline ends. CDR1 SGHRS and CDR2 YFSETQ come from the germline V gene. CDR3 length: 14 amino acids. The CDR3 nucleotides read TGCGCCAGCAGCTTATCAAGAGCCAAAAACATTCAGTACTTC. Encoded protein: CASSLSRAKNIQYF.

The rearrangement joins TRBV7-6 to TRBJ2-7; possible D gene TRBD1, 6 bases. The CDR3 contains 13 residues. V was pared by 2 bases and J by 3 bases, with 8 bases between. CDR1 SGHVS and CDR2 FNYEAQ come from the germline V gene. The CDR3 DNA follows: TGTGCCAGCAGCTTAACGACAGGCTACGAGCAGTACTTC. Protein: CASSLTTGYEQYF. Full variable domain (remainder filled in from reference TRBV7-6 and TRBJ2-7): GAGVSQSPRYKVTKRGQDVALRCDPISGHVSLYWYRQALGQGPEFLTYFNYEAQQDKSGLPNDRFSAERPEGSISTLTIQRTEQRDSAMYRCASSLTTGYEQYFGPGTRLTVT.

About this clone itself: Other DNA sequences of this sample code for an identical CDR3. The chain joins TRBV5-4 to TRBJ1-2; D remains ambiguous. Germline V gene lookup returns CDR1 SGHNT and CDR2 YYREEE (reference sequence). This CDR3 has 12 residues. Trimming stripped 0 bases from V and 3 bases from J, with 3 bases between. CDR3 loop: CASSLGDYGYTF. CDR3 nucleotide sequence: TGTGCCAGCAGCTTGGGGGACTATGGCTACACCTTC.

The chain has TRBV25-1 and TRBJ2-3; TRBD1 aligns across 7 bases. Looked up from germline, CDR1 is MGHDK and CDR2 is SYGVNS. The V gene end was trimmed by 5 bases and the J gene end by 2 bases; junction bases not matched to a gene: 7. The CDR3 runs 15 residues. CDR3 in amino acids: CASSLQGTDTDTQYF. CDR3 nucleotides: TGTGCCAGCAGTCTCCAAGGGACAGACACAGATACGCAGTATTTT.

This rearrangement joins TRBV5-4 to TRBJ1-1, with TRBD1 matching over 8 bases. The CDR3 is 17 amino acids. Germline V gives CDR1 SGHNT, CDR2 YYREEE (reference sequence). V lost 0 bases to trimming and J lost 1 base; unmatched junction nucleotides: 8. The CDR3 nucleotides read TGTGCCAGCAGCTTGGAAGGGACAGGCCTCCCGAACACTGAAGCTTTCTTT. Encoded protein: CASSLEGTGLPNTEAFF. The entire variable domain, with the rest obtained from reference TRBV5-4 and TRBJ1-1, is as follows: ETGVTQSPTHLIKTRGQQVTLRCSSQSGHNTVSWYQQALGQGPQFIFQYYREEENGRGNFPPRFSGLQFPNYSSELNVNALELDDSALYLCASSLEGTGLPNTEAFFGQGTRLTVV.

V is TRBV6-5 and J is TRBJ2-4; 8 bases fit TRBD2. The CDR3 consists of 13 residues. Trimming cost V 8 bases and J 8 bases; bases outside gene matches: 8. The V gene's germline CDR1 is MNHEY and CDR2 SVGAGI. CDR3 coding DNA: TGTGCCAGCTCAGGTACTAGCGGCTACATTCAGTACTTC. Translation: CASSGTSGYIQYF.

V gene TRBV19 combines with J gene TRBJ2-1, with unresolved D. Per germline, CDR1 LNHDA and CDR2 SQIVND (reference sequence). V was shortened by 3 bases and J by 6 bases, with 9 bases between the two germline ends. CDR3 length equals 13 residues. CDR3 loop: CASSISLGNEQFF. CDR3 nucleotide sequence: TGTGCCAGTAGTATCTCTTTAGGCAATGAGCAGTTCTTC. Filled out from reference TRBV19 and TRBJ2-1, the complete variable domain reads DGGITQSPKYLFRKEGQNVTLSCEQNLNHDAMYWYRQDPGQGLRLIYYSQIVNDFQKGDIAEGYSVSREKKESFPLTVTSAQKNPTAFYLCASSISLGNEQFFGPGTRLTVL.

Written as DNA, the CDR3 is TGTGCCAGCAGCCACCCGACAGGGGACCACAATTCACCCCTCCACTTT. It codes for CASSHPTGDHNSPLHF. The J gene is TRBJ1-6, the V gene TRBV4-2; TRBD1 matches at 8 bases. V lost 3 bases, J lost 7 bases, and 8 bases stayed unmatched. Per germline, CDR1 LGHNA and CDR2 YNFKEQ. This CDR3 is built from 16 residues.

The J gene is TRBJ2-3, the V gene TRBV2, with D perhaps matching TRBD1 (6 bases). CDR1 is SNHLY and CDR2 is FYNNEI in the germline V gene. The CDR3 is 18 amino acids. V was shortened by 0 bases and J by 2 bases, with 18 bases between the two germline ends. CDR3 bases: TGTGCCAGCAGTGAAGCGCTAATATTGGGACATCTCACAGATACGCAGTATTTT. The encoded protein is CASSEALILGHLTDTQYF.

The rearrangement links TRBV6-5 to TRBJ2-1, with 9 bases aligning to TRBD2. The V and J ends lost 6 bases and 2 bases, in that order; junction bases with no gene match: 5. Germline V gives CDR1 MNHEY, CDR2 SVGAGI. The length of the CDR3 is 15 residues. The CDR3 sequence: CASSLSGGPYNEQFF. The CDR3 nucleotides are TGTGCCAGCAGCCTTAGCGGGGGACCCTACAATGAGCAGTTCTTC.

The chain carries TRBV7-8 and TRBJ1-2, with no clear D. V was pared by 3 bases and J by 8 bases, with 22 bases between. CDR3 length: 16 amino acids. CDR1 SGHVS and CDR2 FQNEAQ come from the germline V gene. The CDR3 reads CASSFEENAGGGGYTF. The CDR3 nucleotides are TGTGCCAGCAGCTTTGAGGAAAACGCCGGAGGCGGGGGCTACACCTTC.

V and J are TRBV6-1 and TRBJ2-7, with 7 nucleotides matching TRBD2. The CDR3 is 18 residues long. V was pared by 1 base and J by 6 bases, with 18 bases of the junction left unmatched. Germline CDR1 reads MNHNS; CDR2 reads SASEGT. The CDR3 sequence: CASSEEGFEGLVVREQYF. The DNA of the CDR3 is TGTGCCAGCAGTGAAGAAGGATTTGAAGGACTAGTCGTGCGCGAGCAGTACTTC.